These T cell receptor beta chains were read from a single sample in a study of T cell changes during pregnancy in multiple sclerosis. Sequencing was performed with immunoSEQ multiplex PCR; in TCRdb, only in-frame clones are kept and a portion is missing. This sample yields roughly 55,000 clones, of which about 90% are seen a single time; 0.15% to 0.2% belongs to the top ten. Specimen: CD4+ T cells from peripheral blood mononuclear cells, collected after pregnancy. The receptors originated from a female donor in good health, enrolled as a control in a pregnancy study. Each CDR3 is given with its conserved first and last residue. The order of the fields is clone size, J gene, D gene, V gene, CDR3 protein, CDR3 DNA. A D gene is named only where the DNA matches it firmly. A row's size may be missing; if present it is once, few, many or a size class.

>-|TRBJ1-5|TRBD1|TRBV5-8
CASSGQGIQPQHF
TGTGCCAGCAGTGGACAGGGGATACAGCCCCAGCATTTT
>-|TRBJ1-2|-|TRBV7-2
CASRHTGSGYGYTF
TGTGCCAGCAGACATACAGGGTCCGGCTATGGCTACACCTTC
>few|TRBJ1-2|-|TRBV7-8
CASSLIGREDYGYTF
TGTGCCAGCAGCTTAATTGGCAGGGAGGACTATGGCTACACCTTC
>-|TRBJ2-1|-|TRBV2
CASMRRGGYNEQFF
TGTGCCAGCATGAGGAGGGGGGGCTACAATGAGCAGTTCTTC
>-|TRBJ1-2|-|TRBV5-1
CASSLTQGYYGYTF
TGCGCCAGCAGCTTGACGCAGGGATATTATGGCTACACCTTC
>-|TRBJ1-2|TRBD1|TRBV4-2
CASSPGQNYGYTF
TGTGCCAGCAGCCCGGGACAGAACTATGGCTACACCTTC
>-|TRBJ2-5|TRBD2|TRBV7-9
CASASGGRETQYF
TGTGCCAGCGCCAGCGGGGGGCGAGAGACCCAGTACTTC
>-|TRBJ1-3|-|TRBV6-5
CASSPTGFSGNTIYF
TGTGCCAGCAGTCCGACAGGCTTCTCTGGAAACACCATATATTTT
>-|TRBJ1-2|TRBD1|TRBV7-9
CASSLALGTAYGYTF
TGTGCCAGCAGCTTAGCGCTAGGGACAGCTTATGGCTACACCTTC
>-|TRBJ2-5|TRBD2|TRBV2
CASRPTSGQETQYF
TGTGCCAGCAGACCGACTAGCGGCCAAGAGACCCAGTACTTC
>-|TRBJ1-5|-|TRBV7-8
CASSGREDSNQPQHF
TGTGCCAGCAGCGGTAGAGAGGATAGCAATCAGCCCCAGCATTTT
>-|TRBJ2-6|TRBD1|TRBV19
CASSIVYRGRSGANVLTF
TGTGCCAGTAGTATAGTCTACAGGGGCAGATCTGGGGCCAACGTCCTGACTTTC
>once|TRBJ2-5|TRBD2|TRBV10-1
CASSSETSGQQETQYF
TGCGCCAGCAGTTCCGAAACTAGCGGCCAGCAAGAGACCCAGTACTTC
>-|TRBJ1-2|-|TRBV7-8
CASSLINYGYTF
TGTGCCAGCAGCCTTATTAACTATGGCTACACCTTC
>once|TRBJ2-6|TRBD2|TRBV6-5
CAVRDYSSGANVLTF
TGTGCCGTGCGGGACTACAGCTCTGGGGCCAACGTCCTGACTTTC
>-|TRBJ2-2|TRBD2|TRBV10-2
CASKELAGVRTGELFF
TGCGCCAGCAAGGAATTAGCGGGGGTTAGGACCGGGGAGCTGTTTTTT
>-|TRBJ2-2|TRBD1|TRBV6-5
CASSYPPTGTGELFF
TGTGCCAGCAGTTACCCCCCGACAGGGACCGGGGAGCTGTTTTTT
>-|TRBJ1-5|-|TRBV7-2
CASSLAGGGNQPQHF
TGTGCCAGCAGCTTAGCGGGGGGAGGCAATCAGCCCCAGCATTTT
>-|TRBJ2-1|-|TRBV30
CAWNWGTYNEQFF
TGTGCCTGGAATTGGGGGACTTACAATGAGCAGTTCTTC
>once|TRBJ1-5|-|TRBV2
CASRASAAQPQHF
TGTGCCAGCAGGGCCTCCGCGGCTCAGCCCCAGCATTTT
>-|TRBJ2-5|-|TRBV7-8
CASSWDIRETQYF
TGTGCCAGCAGCTGGGACATACGGGAGACCCAGTACTTC
>-|TRBJ2-2|-|TRBV7-2
CASSHRGELFF
TGTGCCAGCAGCCACAGGGGGGAGCTGTTTTTT
>-|TRBJ1-6|-|TRBV7-9
CASSPGLLGSPLHF
TGTGCCAGCAGCCCCGGACTGCTGGGATCACCCCTCCACTTT
>once|TRBJ2-1|TRBD2|TRBV14
CASSQGLAGIYEQFF
TGTGCCAGCAGCCAAGGACTAGCGGGGATCTATGAGCAGTTCTTC
>-|TRBJ1-6|-|TRBV7-2
CASSLDVRAPLHF
TGTGCCAGCAGCTTAGACGTGCGGGCACCCCTCCACTTT
>-|TRBJ1-5|TRBD1|TRBV5-1
CASSLDGTDNQPQHF
TGCGCCAGCAGCTTGGACGGGACAGACAATCAGCCCCAGCATTTT
>-|TRBJ2-5|TRBD2|TRBV19
CASSMFSRGVGETQYF
TGTGCCAGTAGTATGTTCTCGCGGGGGGTGGGAGAGACCCAGTACTTC
>-|TRBJ2-1|TRBD2|TRBV5-1
CASSSGLAGMPEQFF
TGCGCCAGCAGCTCGGGACTAGCGGGGATGCCTGAGCAGTTCTTC
>-|TRBJ2-7|TRBD1|TRBV28
CASIAGQGRSYEQYF
TGTGCCAGCATCGCGGGACAGGGAAGAAGCTACGAGCAGTACTTC
>-|TRBJ2-6|-|TRBV28
CASSQGGSGANVLTF
TGTGCCAGCTCACAGGGTGGCTCTGGGGCCAACGTCCTGACTTTC
>-|TRBJ2-5|-|TRBV9
CASSLEETQYF
TGTGCCAGCAGTCTCGAAGAGACCCAGTACTTC
>once|TRBJ1-3|-|TRBV5-4
CASSLGSVNGNTIYF
TGTGCCAGCAGCTTGGGCTCAGTAAACGGAAACACCATATATTTT
>-|TRBJ2-7|TRBD2|TRBV28
CASSSPSGGAHEQYF
TGTGCCAGCAGTTCGCCTAGCGGGGGGGCGCACGAGCAGTACTTC
>-|TRBJ1-2|-|TRBV11-2
CASSPRGANYGYTF
TGTGCCAGCAGCCCTCGGGGGGCCAACTATGGCTACACCTTC
>once|TRBJ2-3|-|TRBV5-4
CASSLRGRVGTDTQYF
TGTGCCAGCAGCTTGCGGGGTAGGGTCGGGACAGATACGCAGTATTTT
>-|TRBJ1-1|TRBD1|TRBV10-3
CAISGTGRMGTAFF
TGTGCCATCAGTGGGACAGGGAGGATGGGAACAGCTTTCTTT
>-|TRBJ2-1|TRBD2|TRBV5-1
CASTSGLAVHEQFF
TGCGCCAGCACCTCGGGACTAGCGGTGCATGAGCAGTTCTTC
>-|TRBJ2-1|TRBD2|TRBV6-1
CASSEGVPGLAGGDEQFF
TGTGCCAGCAGTGAAGGGGTCCCGGGACTAGCGGGGGGGGATGAGCAGTTCTTC
>-|TRBJ1-3|-|TRBV5-1
CASSPGQTYRNTIYF
TGCGCCAGCAGCCCAGGACAGACGTACAGAAACACCATATATTTT
>once|TRBJ1-5|-|TRBV4-1
CASSQDHPGVQPQHF
TGCGCCAGCAGCCAAGATCATCCCGGGGTTCAGCCCCAGCATTTT
>-|TRBJ2-2|-|TRBV11-3
CASSPSLGELFF
TGTGCCAGCAGCCCGAGCCTCGGGGAGCTGTTTTTT
>once|TRBJ2-3|TRBD2|TRBV7-2
CASSLNRRGTDTQYF
TGTGCCAGCAGCTTAAATCGGCGGGGGACAGATACGCAGTATTTT
>-|TRBJ2-7|TRBD2|TRBV10-3
CAISEQNSGGEEQYF
TGTGCCATCAGTGAGCAGAATAGCGGGGGTGAGGAGCAGTACTTC
>-|TRBJ2-1|TRBD1|TRBV9
CASSVSGGLVNEQFF
TGTGCCAGCAGCGTGTCAGGGGGCCTGGTCAATGAGCAGTTCTTC
>-|TRBJ2-5|TRBD2|TRBV7-2
CASSQGLAGETQYF
TGTGCCAGCAGCCAGGGACTAGCCGGGGAGACCCAGTACTTC
>-|TRBJ1-5|TRBD1|TRBV4-2
CASSERGPSMGNQPQHF
TGTGCCAGCAGCGAAAGGGGGCCGTCAATGGGCAATCAGCCCCAGCATTTT
>-|TRBJ1-1|-|TRBV18
CASSPPVGGVGTEAFF
TGTGCCAGCTCACCACCGGTCGGGGGAGTTGGCACTGAAGCTTTCTTT
>-|TRBJ1-4|TRBD1|TRBV2
CASSRQGREKLFF
TGTGCCAGCAGTCGACAGGGGAGGGAAAAACTGTTTTTT
>-|TRBJ2-2|TRBD1|TRBV10-2
CASTSSGTGIAGELFF
TGCGCCAGCACTTCCTCCGGGACAGGGATTGCCGGGGAGCTGTTTTTT
>-|TRBJ2-1|TRBD2|TRBV5-5
CASSITSGGGNEQFF
TGTGCCAGCAGCATCACTAGCGGGGGCGGCAATGAGCAGTTCTTC
>-|TRBJ1-3|-|TRBV7-8
CASSLHGTRSGNTIYF
TGTGCCAGCAGCTTACACGGTACCAGGTCTGGAAACACCATATATTTT